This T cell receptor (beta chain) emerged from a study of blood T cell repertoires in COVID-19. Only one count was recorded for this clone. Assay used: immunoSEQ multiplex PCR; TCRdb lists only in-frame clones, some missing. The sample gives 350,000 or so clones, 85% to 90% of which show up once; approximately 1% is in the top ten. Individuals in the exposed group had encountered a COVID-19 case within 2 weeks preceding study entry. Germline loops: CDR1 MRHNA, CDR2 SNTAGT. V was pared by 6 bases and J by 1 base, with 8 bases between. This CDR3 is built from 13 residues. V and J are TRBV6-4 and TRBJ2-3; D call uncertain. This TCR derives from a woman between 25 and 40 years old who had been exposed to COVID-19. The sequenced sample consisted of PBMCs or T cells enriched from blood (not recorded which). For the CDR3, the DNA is TGTGCCAGCAGCCCCCGCGGCACAGATACGCAGTATTTT. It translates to CASSPRGTDTQYF.